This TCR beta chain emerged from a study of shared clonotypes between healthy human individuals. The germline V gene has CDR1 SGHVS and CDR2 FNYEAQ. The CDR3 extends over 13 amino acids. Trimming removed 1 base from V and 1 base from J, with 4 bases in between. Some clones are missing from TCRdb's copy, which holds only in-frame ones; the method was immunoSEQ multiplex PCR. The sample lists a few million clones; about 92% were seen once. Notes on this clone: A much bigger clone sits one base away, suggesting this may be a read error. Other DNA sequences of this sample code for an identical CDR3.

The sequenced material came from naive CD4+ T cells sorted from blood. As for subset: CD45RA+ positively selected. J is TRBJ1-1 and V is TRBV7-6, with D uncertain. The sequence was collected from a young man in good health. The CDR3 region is CASSLGRNTEAFF. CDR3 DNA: TGTGCCAGCAGCTTAGGACGGAACACTGAAGCTTTCTTT.